This T cell receptor beta chain emerged from a study of blood T cell repertoires in COVID-19. The V segment lost 3 bases and the J segment 6 bases; nucleotides outside the gene matches: 11. Germline CDR1 and CDR2: DFQATT and SNEGSKA (reference sequence). The CDR3 extends over 16 amino acids. Clones were sequenced by immunoSEQ multiplex PCR, and TCRdb holds only the in-frame ones, with some missing. The repertoire holds approximately 200,000 clones, approximately 81% seen once, with over 9.5% in the top ten. This sequence was found in a woman older than 75 with COVID-19, enrolled during active disease. Material: peripheral blood. V usage is TRBV20-1 and J usage is TRBJ2-3, with 11 nucleotides matching TRBD2. CDR3 sequence: CSASDLSGGAADTQYF. The CDR3 bases are TGCAGTGCTAGTGACCTTAGCGGGGGGGCAGCGGATACGCAGTATTTT.